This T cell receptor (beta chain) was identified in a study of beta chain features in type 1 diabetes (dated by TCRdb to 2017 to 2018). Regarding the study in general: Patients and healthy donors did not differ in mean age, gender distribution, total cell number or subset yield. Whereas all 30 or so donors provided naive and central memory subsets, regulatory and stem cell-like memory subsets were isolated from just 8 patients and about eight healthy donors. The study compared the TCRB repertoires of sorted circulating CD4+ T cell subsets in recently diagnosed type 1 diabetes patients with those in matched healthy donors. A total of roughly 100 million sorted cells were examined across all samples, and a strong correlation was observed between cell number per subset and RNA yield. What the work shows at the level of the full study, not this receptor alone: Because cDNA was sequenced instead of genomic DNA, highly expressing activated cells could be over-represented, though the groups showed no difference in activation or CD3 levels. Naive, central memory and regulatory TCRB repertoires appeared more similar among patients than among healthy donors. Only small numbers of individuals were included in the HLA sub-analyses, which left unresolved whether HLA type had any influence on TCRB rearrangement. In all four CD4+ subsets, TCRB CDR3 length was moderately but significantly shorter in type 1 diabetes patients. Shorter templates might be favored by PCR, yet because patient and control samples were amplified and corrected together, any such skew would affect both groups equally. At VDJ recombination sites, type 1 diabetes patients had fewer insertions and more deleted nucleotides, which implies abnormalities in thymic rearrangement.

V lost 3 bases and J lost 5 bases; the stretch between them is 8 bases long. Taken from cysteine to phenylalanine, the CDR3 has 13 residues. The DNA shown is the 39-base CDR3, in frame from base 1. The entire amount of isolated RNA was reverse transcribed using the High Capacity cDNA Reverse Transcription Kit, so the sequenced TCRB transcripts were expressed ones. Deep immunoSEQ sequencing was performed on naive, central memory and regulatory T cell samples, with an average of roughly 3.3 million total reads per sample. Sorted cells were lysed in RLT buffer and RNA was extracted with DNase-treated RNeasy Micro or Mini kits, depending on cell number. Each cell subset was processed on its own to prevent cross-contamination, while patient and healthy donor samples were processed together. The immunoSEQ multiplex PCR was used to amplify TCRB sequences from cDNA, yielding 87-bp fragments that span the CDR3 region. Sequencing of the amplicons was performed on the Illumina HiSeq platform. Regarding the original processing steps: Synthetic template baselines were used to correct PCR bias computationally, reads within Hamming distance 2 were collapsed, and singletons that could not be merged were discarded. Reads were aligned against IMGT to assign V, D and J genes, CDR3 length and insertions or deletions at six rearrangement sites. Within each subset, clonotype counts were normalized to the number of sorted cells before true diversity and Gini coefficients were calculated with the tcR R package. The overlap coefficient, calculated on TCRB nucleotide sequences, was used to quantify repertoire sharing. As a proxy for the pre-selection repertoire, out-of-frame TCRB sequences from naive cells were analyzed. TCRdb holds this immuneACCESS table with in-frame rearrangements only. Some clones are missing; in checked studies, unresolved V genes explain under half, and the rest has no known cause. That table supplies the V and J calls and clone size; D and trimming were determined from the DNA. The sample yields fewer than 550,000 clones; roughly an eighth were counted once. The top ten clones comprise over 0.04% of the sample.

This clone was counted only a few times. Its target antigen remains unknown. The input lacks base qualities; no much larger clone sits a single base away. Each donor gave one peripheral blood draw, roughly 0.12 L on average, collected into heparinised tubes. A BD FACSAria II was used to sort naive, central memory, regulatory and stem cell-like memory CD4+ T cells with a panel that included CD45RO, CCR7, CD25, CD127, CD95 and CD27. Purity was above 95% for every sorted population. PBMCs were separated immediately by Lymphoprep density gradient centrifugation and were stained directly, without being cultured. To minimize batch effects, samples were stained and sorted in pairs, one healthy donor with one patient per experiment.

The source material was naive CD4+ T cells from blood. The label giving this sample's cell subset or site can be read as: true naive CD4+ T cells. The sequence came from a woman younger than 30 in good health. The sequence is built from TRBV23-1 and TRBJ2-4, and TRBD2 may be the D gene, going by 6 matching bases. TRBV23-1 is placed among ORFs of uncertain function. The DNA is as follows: TGCGCCAGCAGTCAGGGGGGAGAAAACATTCAGTACTTC. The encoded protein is CASSQGGENIQYF.